Listed below are T cell receptor beta chains from one sample, sequenced in a study of T-cell reconstitution after alpha-beta-depleted transplantation in children. MiXCR, applied by TCRdb to the PCR reads, yields one record per CDR3 protein. Of about 600,000 distinct CDR3 sequences listed, 20% to 25% were seen once; the top ten hold 11% to 15%. Sequences were derived from PBMCs, mostly from graft donor cells, sampled 360 days after TCRalphabeta/CD19-depleted stem cell transplant. These receptors originate from a boy under two years old who had a stem cell transplant for acute myeloid leukemia, so the T cells may come from the graft donor. CDR3s include the opening cysteine and the closing phenylalanine or tryptophan. A D gene is named only where the DNA matches it firmly. Clone size, where shown, is once, few, many, or a class for clones that have expanded.

d_gene	v_gene	abundance	j_gene	CDR3aa	CDR3nt
.	TRBV24-1	many	TRBJ2-1	CATRGTVYNEQFF	TGTGCCACCAGGGGGACGGTCTACAATGAGCAGTTCTTC
TRBD2	TRBV20-1	.	TRBJ2-3	CSAPWQRGVGTQYF	TGCAGTGCTCCCTGGCAGCGGGGGGTCGGTACGCAGTATTTT
.	TRBV29-1	many	TRBJ2-2	CSARLGTVDAGELFF	TGCAGCGCCAGACTCGGGACCGTCGACGCCGGGGAGCTGTTTTTT
.	TRBV20-1	few	TRBJ1-5	CSASGAGGEPQHF	TGCAGTGCTAGCGGAGCGGGAGGGGAGCCCCAGCATTTT
.	TRBV12-3/TRBV12-4	.	TRBJ2-5	CASSSHWGKQETQYF	TGTGCCAGCAGTTCCCACTGGGGGAAGCAAGAGACCCAGTACTTC
.	TRBV29-1	few	TRBJ2-5	CSVEDGSEGTSAETQYF	TGCAGCGTTGAAGATGGGAGCGAGGGAACCTCTGCGGAGACCCAGTACTTC
.	TRBV20-1	.	TRBJ2-5	CSALEETRAKTQYF	TGCAGTGCCCTGGAAGAGACTAGGGCGAAGACCCAGTACTTC
TRBD2	TRBV20-1	.	TRBJ2-3	CSAGGWVTDTQYF	TGCAGTGCGGGGGGGTGGGTCACAGATACGCAGTATTTT
TRBD1	TRBV6-1	.	TRBJ1-1	CASSGQGWNTEAFF	TGTGCCAGCAGTGGACAGGGATGGAACACTGAAGCTTTCTTT
.	TRBV7-2	.	TRBJ1-2	CASSFVPGSNYGYTF	TGTGCCAGCAGCTTTGTCCCGGGTTCTAACTATGGCTACACCTTC
.	TRBV11-2	.	TRBJ2-3	CASRDGMDGTDTQYF	TGTGCCAGCAGGGATGGGATGGACGGCACAGATACGCAGTATTTT
.	TRBV7-2	.	TRBJ2-5	CASSLAVRETQYF	TGTGCCAGCAGCTTAGCCGTCCGAGAGACCCAGTACTTC
.	TRBV10-3	few	TRBJ1-2	CAIQDGLPDGYTF	TGTGCCATCCAAGACGGATTACCTGATGGCTACACCTTC
TRBD1	TRBV7-2	many	TRBJ2-4	CASSFWDRKNIQYF	TGTGCCAGCAGCTTTTGGGACAGGAAAAACATTCAGTACTTC
.	TRBV20-1	.	TRBJ2-5	CSARGSEETQYF	TGCAGTGCTAGAGGATCAGAAGAGACCCAGTACTTC
.	TRBV21-1	.	TRBJ2-5	CASSNNGTQYF	TGTGCCAGCAGCAATAACGGGACCCAGTACTTC
.	TRBV12-3/TRBV12-4	many	TRBJ2-2	CASNTPVGNGELFF	TGTGCCAGCAACACACCGGTCGGAAATGGGGAGCTGTTTTTT
.	TRBV15	.	TRBJ1-1	CATSRDRGNTEAFF	TGTGCCACCAGCAGAGATCGGGGAAACACTGAAGCTTTCTTT
TRBD2	TRBV20-1	many	TRBJ2-1	CSAALAGGLGSYNEQFF	TGCAGTGCTGCCCTAGCGGGGGGGCTCGGGTCCTACAATGAGCAGTTCTTC
.	TRBV29-1	few	TRBJ1-2	CSVEDAPGDGYTF	TGCAGCGTGGAAGACGCTCCCGGGGATGGCTACACCTTC
TRBD1	TRBV29-1	many	TRBJ2-5	CSIFGQGETQYF	TGCAGCATCTTCGGACAGGGAGAGACCCAGTACTTC
TRBD1	TRBV12-3/TRBV12-4	few	TRBJ1-2	CASSWDSSTAGYTF	TGTGCCAGCAGCTGGGACAGCTCAACAGCTGGCTACACCTTC
TRBD1	TRBV5-1	many	TRBJ1-6	CASSGLPGQGKDSPLHF	TGCGCCAGCAGCGGACTTCCGGGACAGGGGAAGGATTCACCCCTCCACTTT
.	TRBV11-3	many	TRBJ2-3	CASMPGLEWGDTQYF	TGTGCCAGCATGCCGGGACTCGAATGGGGAGATACGCAGTATTTT
.	TRBV5-6	few	TRBJ2-2	CASSWTGTTNTGELFF	TGTGCCAGCAGCTGGACCGGGACAACGAACACCGGGGAGCTGTTTTTT
TRBD2	TRBV28	many	TRBJ2-1	CATSGTTGSYNEQFF	TGTGCCACCTCCGGGACTACCGGTTCCTACAATGAGCAGTTCTTC
TRBD1	TRBV12-3/TRBV12-4	many	TRBJ1-1	CASSLTGKEAFF	TGTGCCAGCAGTTTGACAGGGAAAGAAGCTTTCTTT
TRBD1	TRBV5-1	.	TRBJ2-5	CASSFRDRVSETQYF	TGCGCCAGCAGCTTTCGGGACAGGGTATCGGAGACCCAGTACTTC
.	TRBV5-6	few	TRBJ2-2	CASSFSGRTLNTGELFF	TGTGCCAGCAGCTTCTCTGGGCGAACCTTGAACACCGGGGAGCTGTTTTTT
TRBD2	TRBV12-3/TRBV12-4	.	TRBJ2-4	CASSIAGPQGHNIQYF	TGTGCCAGCAGTATAGCGGGCCCACAAGGCCATAACATTCAGTACTTC
.	TRBV20-1	.	TRBJ2-3	CSATPPGNTDTQYF	TGCAGTGCTACTCCCCCTGGGAACACAGATACGCAGTATTTT
TRBD1	TRBV10-3	many	TRBJ2-5	CAISPTSLSSGQQETQYF	TGTGCCATCAGTCCTACCTCTCTGTCCTCGGGACAGCAAGAGACCCAGTACTTC
TRBD2	TRBV5-1	.	TRBJ2-5	CASSILAGGVQETQYF	TGCGCCAGCAGTATCCTAGCGGGGGGAGTTCAAGAGACCCAGTACTTC
.	TRBV20-1	many	TRBJ2-7	CSAEISSYEQYF	TGCAGTGCCGAGATCAGCTCCTACGAGCAGTACTTC
.	TRBV20-1	many	TRBJ1-2	CSARELANYGYTF	TGCAGTGCTAGGGAGCTCGCTAACTATGGCTACACCTTC
.	TRBV11-2	few	TRBJ2-2	CASSLQEPGELFF	TGTGCCAGCAGCTTACAGGAGCCCGGGGAGCTGTTTTTT
TRBD1	TRBV12-5	.	TRBJ2-1	CASGPGQAYNEQFF	TGTGCTAGTGGTCCGGGACAGGCCTACAATGAGCAGTTCTTC
.	TRBV29-1	.	TRBJ1-2	CSVPLTHNRDYGYTF	TGCAGCGTACCGTTAACTCACAACCGAGACTATGGCTACACCTTC
.	TRBV20-1	.	TRBJ1-1	CSASARVTEAFF	TGCAGTGCTAGTGCCAGAGTCACTGAAGCTTTCTTT
.	TRBV30	.	TRBJ2-3	CAWSVPFTQDWEDTQYF	TGTGCCTGGAGTGTACCCTTTACACAAGATTGGGAAGATACGCAGTATTTT
.	TRBV20-1	few	TRBJ1-6	CSAMDRQDSPLHF	TGCAGTGCCATGGATAGGCAAGATTCACCCCTCCACTTT
.	TRBV6-5	.	TRBJ2-7	CASSYSEKGNEQYF	TGTGCCAGCAGTTACTCGGAAAAGGGTAACGAGCAGTACTTC
.	TRBV7-9	few	TRBJ2-7	CASSSGGAAPYEQYF	TGTGCCAGCAGCTCTGGGGGGGCTGCCCCCTACGAGCAGTACTTC
TRBD2	TRBV24-1	few	TRBJ2-1	CATSDRSGGAYNEQFF	TGTGCCACCAGTGACAGAAGCGGGGGGGCGTACAATGAGCAGTTCTTC
TRBD2	TRBV12-3/TRBV12-4	many	TRBJ2-1	CATLAGPSYNEQFF	TGTGCCACACTAGCGGGGCCCTCCTACAATGAGCAGTTCTTC
TRBD2	TRBV27	.	TRBJ2-2	CASSRLAGDTGELFF	TGTGCCAGCAGTAGACTAGCGGGGGACACCGGGGAGCTGTTTTTT
.	TRBV12-3/TRBV12-4	many	TRBJ2-5	CASSPLRETQYF	TGTGCCAGCAGCCCACTCAGGGAGACCCAGTACTTC
TRBD1	TRBV15	.	TRBJ1-1	CATSAQDRVTEAFF	TGTGCCACCAGCGCCCAGGACAGGGTCACTGAAGCTTTCTTT
.	TRBV6-5	many	TRBJ1-1	CASSYFGSGAFF	TGTGCCAGCAGTTACTTTGGGTCGGGAGCTTTCTTT
.	TRBV15	many	TRBJ2-7	CATSRDPTAIKAYEQYF	TGTGCCACCAGCAGAGATCCGACAGCGATTAAAGCCTACGAGCAGTACTTC
TRBD1	TRBV15	few	TRBJ2-5	CATCPGQGAGETQYF	TGTGCCACCTGCCCGGGACAGGGGGCCGGAGAGACCCAGTACTTC
.	TRBV5-1	many	TRBJ1-2	CASSSNPSTASYGYTF	TGCGCCAGCAGCTCCAACCCTTCGACAGCCTCCTATGGCTACACCTTC
.	TRBV28	.	TRBJ1-1	CASSSQIGEVKAFF	TGTGCCAGCAGTTCCCAAATCGGGGAGGTCAAAGCTTTCTTT
.	TRBV6-2/TRBV6-3	.	TRBJ1-5	CASSYQGPNQPQHF	TGTGCCAGCAGTTACCAGGGTCCAAATCAGCCCCAGCATTTT
.	TRBV7-9	many	TRBJ2-4	CASSLELGGATKNIQYF	TGTGCCAGCAGCTTAGAACTGGGGGGCGCAACCAAAAACATTCAGTACTTC
.	TRBV27	.	TRBJ2-7	CASGLLAGVGNEQYF	TGTGCCAGCGGATTACTAGCCGGGGTTGGAAACGAGCAGTACTTC
TRBD1	TRBV20-1	.	TRBJ2-3	CSARRRERTGLSTDTQYF	TGCAGTGCTAGGCGCAGGGAAAGGACAGGGCTTAGCACAGATACGCAGTATTTT